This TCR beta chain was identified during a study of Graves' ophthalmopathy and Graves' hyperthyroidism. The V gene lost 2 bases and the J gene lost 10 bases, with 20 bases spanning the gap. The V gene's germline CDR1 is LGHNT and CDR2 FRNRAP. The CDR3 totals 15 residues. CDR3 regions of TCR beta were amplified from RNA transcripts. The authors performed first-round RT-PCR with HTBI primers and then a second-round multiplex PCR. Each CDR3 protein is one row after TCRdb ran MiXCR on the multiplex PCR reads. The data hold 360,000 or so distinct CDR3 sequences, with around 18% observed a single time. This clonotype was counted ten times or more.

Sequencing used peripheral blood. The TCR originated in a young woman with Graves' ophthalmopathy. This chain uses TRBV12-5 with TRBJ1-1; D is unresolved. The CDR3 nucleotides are TGTGCTAGTGGTTTGCCCTGGGATAGCGGGTATCGAGCTTTCTTT. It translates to CASGLPWDSGYRAFF.